Shown below are 4 T cell receptor beta chains from a single sample sequenced in a study of tumor-infiltrating lymphocytes in primary liver carcinoma. Without any cell sorting, roughly 20-30 mg of bulk tissue yielded co-extracted RNA and DNA. The input was roughly 0.5 ug total RNA; TCR beta cDNA was made from it with a constant-region primer. Library construction for TCR beta comprised three nested multiplex PCR rounds performed with slightly modified ARM-PCR. The study ran its first two PCR rounds for approximately 10 cycles each, using TRBV1-TRBV30 forward primers and a C-beta reverse primer. TCRdb independently ran MiXCR on the multiplex PCR reads; one entry per CDR3 protein. The sample lists roughly 120,000 distinct CDR3 sequences; 65% were seen once. The sequencing input was liver tumor tissue from sampling region 1. As to subset: tumor region T1, superior pole. The origin of the receptors is a woman between 55 and 75 years old with primary liver carcinoma and hepatitis B virus infection.

As regards this clonotype: A much larger clone lies a single base off, so this may be a read error. The chain employs TRBV29-1 and TRBJ2-7; perhaps TRBD1 as D (6 bases). The CDR3 is 15 residues long. Germline values: CDR1 SQVTM, CDR2 ANQGSEA. The V end was cut by 6 bases, the J end by 8 bases, with 26 bases between. As DNA, the CDR3 is TGCAGCGTCGGCCATAGTCCCGGGACATGGGGCCAGCAGTACTTC. This sequence encodes CSVGHSPGTWGQQYF.

Points on this clonotype: The junction departs from the called germline gene at one end, perhaps through a read error. V is TRBV11-2 and J is TRBJ1-3, with TRBD1 matching over 9 bases. Germline V gene lookup returns CDR1 SGHAT and CDR2 FQNNGV. CDR3 size: 14 residues. CDR3 sequence: CPRSWTGAGNTIYF. The CDR3 DNA reads TGTCCCAGGAGCTGGACAGGGGCTGGAAACACCATATATTTT.

This clonotype appeared a few times. Sequence at one end of the junction differs from germline and may be a read error. The V and J genes are TRBV5-1 and TRBJ2-7; 8 positions match TRBD1. Germline V gene sequence: CDR1 SGHRS, CDR2 YFSETQ. The CDR3 consists of 15 residues. The CDR3 DNA is TGCGCCGGCAGCTTTAATGGACAGGGCCCCTACGAGCAGTACTTC. The encoded protein is CAGSFNGQGPYEQYF.

With respect to this clonotype: Being one base from a much bigger clone, this may be a read error. V is TRBV12-3 or TRBV12-4 and J is TRBJ2-1; 13 nucleotides line up with TRBD2. The V gene end was trimmed by 6 bases and the J gene end by 9 bases; junction bases not matched to a gene: 11. The CDR3 is 16 residues long. Here the CDR3 reads CASSTTSGRMVGEQFF. The DNA of the CDR3 is TGTGCCAGCAGCACGACTAGCGGGAGGATGGTAGGTGAGCAGTTCTTC.